The 20 T cell receptor beta chains below come from one sample, sequenced in a study of cytomegalovirus exposure and HLA in healthy donors (TCRdb year 2017). The library was generated by the immunoSEQ multiplex PCR assay. A mixture of 60 forward primers for TCR Vbeta segments and 13 reverse primers for TCR Jbeta segments was used in the multiplex PCR. Not all clones reach the TCRdb copy of this immuneACCESS table, which keeps in-frame sequences only. Checked studies attribute under half of the gap to unresolved V genes and leave the rest unexplained. This sample is represented by about 150,000 clones; roughly 80% of them were singletons. The ten largest clones take up around 6.1% of the sample. Sequencing was done on a sample of PBMCs. These receptors came from a man aged 30 to 45 in good health and CMV-seropositive.

The rearrangement links TRBV10-3 to TRBJ1-2; D is perhaps TRBD1 (5 bases). The V gene's germline CDR1 is ENHRY and CDR2 SYGVKD. The CDR3 has 12 amino acids. The germline V and J ends were trimmed by 4 bases and 7 bases, with 10 bases remaining between them. In DNA, the CDR3 is TGTGCCATCAGTGGGGGGGAGGGTGGCTACACCTTC. Protein product: CAISGGEGGYTF.

In its sample, this clone was seen once. V usage is TRBV27 and J usage is TRBJ2-7; 7 nucleotides agree with TRBD1. The germline CDR1 and CDR2 sequences are MNHEY and SMNVEV (reference sequence). The CDR3 loop spans 15 amino acids. V trimming: 6 bases; J trimming: 0 bases; junction bases outside the gene matches: 8. The CDR3 protein is CASSTLGGSSYEQYF. The CDR3 DNA follows: TGTGCCAGCAGCACCTTAGGGGGCAGCTCCTACGAGCAGTACTTC.

This chain connects TRBV28 to TRBJ2-7, with 10 positions matching TRBD1. With V trimmed by 6 bases and J by 0 bases, 5 bases remained unmatched. CDR3 length: 15 residues. Germline V lookup: CDR1 MDHEN, CDR2 SYDVKM. The CDR3 DNA follows: TGTGCCAGCAGGGGGACAGGGGCCGCCTCCTACGAGCAGTACTTC. Encoded protein: CASRGTGAASYEQYF.

This clone was seen only once. The chain recombines TRBV19 with TRBJ1-5; 11 positions match TRBD1. Per the germline V gene, CDR1 is LNHDA and CDR2 is SQIVND (reference sequence). Trimming took 6 bases from V and 5 from J; bases not matched to a gene: 9. The CDR3 is made up of 16 amino acids. CDR3 amino acids: CASSTPDRGLYQPQHF. For the CDR3, the DNA is TGTGCCAGTAGCACACCGGACAGGGGGCTATATCAGCCCCAGCATTTT.

The V call is TRBV27, the J call TRBJ2-3; maybe TRBD2 (6 bases). Per germline, CDR1 MNHEY and CDR2 SMNVEV (reference sequence). V dropped 2 bases and J dropped 4 bases, with 16 bases sitting between them. This CDR3 region has 16 residues. In nucleotides, the CDR3 is TGTGCCAGCAGTTTAACCCTAAGTAGACTAGCAGATACGCAGTATTTT. This codes for CASSLTLSRLADTQYF.

The chain recombines TRBV4-1 with TRBJ2-1; TRBD1 agrees at 9 bases. The ends lost 3 bases at V and 13 bases at J; junction bases unmatched: 13. The CDR3 is 15 residues long. Germline lookup yields CDR1 MGHRA and CDR2 YSYEKL. This chain's CDR3 is CASSQPGQGIVFQFF. CDR3 nucleotide sequence: TGCGCCAGCAGCCAGCCGGGACAGGGTATAGTTTTTCAGTTCTTC.

This clone was counted a few times. The gene calls are TRBV28 and TRBJ2-7; D perhaps matches TRBD1 (6 bases). The CDR3 has 13 amino acids. Germline CDR1 and CDR2: MDHEN and SYDVKM. The germline V and J ends were trimmed by 6 bases and 7 bases, with 16 bases remaining between them. CDR3 loop: CASSLTGLGEQYF. The CDR3 nucleotides read TGTGCCAGCAGCTTGACAGGCCTGGGAGAGCAGTACTTC.

The rearrangement joins TRBV5-1 to TRBJ2-2; the match to TRBD1 covers 9 bases. The CDR3 consists of 15 residues. V lost 0 bases to trimming and J lost 7 bases; unmatched junction nucleotides: 4. Germline V gene sequence: CDR1 SGHRS, CDR2 YFSETQ. DNA for the CDR3: TGCGCCAGCAGCTTGGGGACAGGGGCGAGCGGGGAGCTGTTTTTT. This sequence encodes CASSLGTGASGELFF.

The chain joins TRBV2 to TRBJ2-5, with D unclear. The J call may be faulty, since TRBJ2-7 better matches the DNA end. This CDR3 is built from 12 residues. Germline CDR1 SNHLY, CDR2 FYNNEI. CDR3 nucleotide sequence: TGTGCCAGCAGGGGTAGCCGAGGCGAGCAGTACTTC. Its translation: CASRGSRGEQYF.

This chain joins TRBV18 and TRBJ2-7; 10 bases map to TRBD1. In germline, CDR1 is KGHSH, CDR2 LQKENI. Trimming took 6 bases from V and 4 from J; bases not matched to a gene: 3. There are 13 residues in the CDR3. The CDR3 DNA follows: TGTGCCAGCTCGCGGGACAGGGGTTACGAGCAGTACTTC. Translated: CASSRDRGYEQYF.

CDR3 sequence reads: CASSWTSGGTDTQYF. The CDR3 DNA sequence: TGTGCCAGTAGTTGGACTAGCGGGGGCACAGATACGCAGTATTTT. The chain joins TRBV19 to TRBJ2-3; 12 nucleotides agree with TRBD2. V lost 5 bases and J lost 1; bases outside the gene matches: 1. This CDR3 contains 15 residues. CDR1 LNHDA and CDR2 SQIVND come from the germline V gene (reference sequence).

This chain connects TRBV6-5 to TRBJ1-1, with D possibly being TRBD1 (6 bases). V was pared by 6 bases and J by 3 bases, with 14 bases between. CDR1 MNHEY and CDR2 SVGAGI come from the germline V gene. The CDR3 is made up of 14 amino acids. CDR3 region: CASRQGWDDTEAFF. For the CDR3, the DNA is TGTGCCAGCAGACAGGGTTGGGACGACACTGAAGCTTTCTTT.

The J gene is TRBJ1-2, the V gene TRBV27; the D is unclear. The CDR3 extends over 13 amino acids. Germline V gene sequence: CDR1 MNHEY, CDR2 SMNVEV (reference sequence). Trimming shortened V by 2 bases and J by 4 bases, and 8 bases separated the two germline ends. The CDR3 DNA reads as TGTGCCAGCAGTTTAATGGGGAGCTATGGCTACACCTTC. This sequence encodes CASSLMGSYGYTF.

This clone was recorded only once. The gene calls are TRBV9 and TRBJ2-7; TRBD1 matches at 10 bases. V lost 7 bases, J lost 5 bases, and 12 bases stayed unmatched. Germline CDR1 reads SGDLS; CDR2 reads YYNGEE. The length of the CDR3 is 15 residues. The CDR3 region is CASSLGDRGFDEQYF. The CDR3 DNA follows: TGTGCCAGCTCCTTAGGGGACAGGGGTTTCGACGAGCAGTACTTC.

In its sample, this clone was seen a few times. The V gene is TRBV11-3, the J gene TRBJ2-1; 9 bases line up with TRBD1. The CDR3 sequence is 15 residues long. V was clipped by 1 base and J by 8 bases; unmatched bases: 6. The germline V gene encodes CDR1 SGHNT and CDR2 YENEEA. The CDR3: CASSLGGTGFDEQFF. In DNA form, the CDR3 reads TGTGCCAGCAGCTTAGGTGGGACAGGGTTCGATGAGCAGTTCTTC.

CDR3 in DNA: TGTGCCAGCAGCTCAGAGCGGGGGAGTGCAGATACGCAGTATTTT. Translation: CASSSERGSADTQYF. The rearrangement joins TRBV11-2 to TRBJ2-3; 8 nucleotides agree with TRBD2. The germline V gene has CDR1 SGHAT and CDR2 FQNNGV. The CDR3 runs 15 residues. Trimming cost V 4 bases and J 4 bases; bases outside gene matches: 7.

This clone was picked up a small number of times. The rearrangement uses TRBV27 and TRBJ2-3; 10 bases line up with TRBD2. The CDR3 spans 16 residues. CDR1 and CDR2 from the germline V gene are MNHEY and SMNVEV (reference sequence). J was trimmed by 0 bases and V by 6 bases; bases with no gene match: 6. CDR3: CASSPAGGHSTDTQYF. CDR3 bases: TGTGCCAGCAGCCCAGCGGGGGGGCATAGCACAGATACGCAGTATTTT.

This clone appeared a single time. The chain has TRBV7-8 and TRBJ2-7; D is unresolved. Germline lookup yields CDR1 SGHVS and CDR2 FQNEAQ. The CDR3 is made up of 15 amino acids. Trimming removed 5 bases from V and 2 bases from J, with 16 bases in between. Here the CDR3 reads CASSDHAVGAYEQYF. Written as DNA, the CDR3 is TGTGCCAGCAGCGACCACGCGGTTGGAGCCTACGAGCAGTACTTC.

This chain connects TRBV2 to TRBJ2-1, with D uncertain. The CDR3 is 10 residues long. V lost 5 bases, J lost 7 bases, and 3 bases lay in between. Germline V gene data show CDR1 as SNHLY and CDR2 as FYNNEI. The CDR3 region is CASSLNEQFF. In DNA, the CDR3 is TGTGCCAGCAGTCTAAATGAGCAGTTCTTC.

The chain links TRBV28 to TRBJ2-5; D is perhaps TRBD1 (5 bases). With the DNA end fitting TRBJ2-7 better, the J assignment may be wrong. CDR1 is MDHEN and CDR2 is SYDVKM in the germline V gene. This CDR3 is built from 16 residues. In nucleotides, the CDR3 is TGTGCCAGCAGTCCCGCCCCGACAGAAACCTCCTACGAGCAGTACTTC. Protein sequence: CASSPAPTETSYEQYF.